A single sample gave rise to the 5 T cell receptor beta chains below, sequenced in a study of blood T cell repertoires in COVID-19. Assay: immunoSEQ multiplex PCR; the TCRdb copy retains only in-frame clones and omits some. The data show tens of thousands of clones, approximately 84% seen once. The sequencing input was peripheral blood. The origin of the receptors is a human donor in a cohort sampled during active COVID-19.

This clone is a singleton in its sample. Different DNA sequences within this sample yield the same CDR3. The rearrangement links TRBV18 to TRBJ1-5; no clear D gene. CDR1 is KGHSH and CDR2 is LQKENI in the germline V gene. The CDR3 length is 15 residues. Trimming shortened V by 3 bases and J by 0 bases, and 9 bases separated the two germline ends. CDR3 amino acids: CASSPTGYSNQPQHF. In DNA form, the CDR3 reads TGTGCCAGCTCACCCACCGGTTATAGCAATCAGCCCCAGCATTTT.

The chain uses TRBV6-5 and TRBJ1-1; possibly TRBD1 for D (5 bases). The CDR3 spans 12 residues. Between the trimmed V and J ends, which lost 5 bases and 5 bases, there was a span of 9 bases. The germline gives CDR1 MNHEY, CDR2 SVGAGI. The CDR3 nucleotides read TGTGCCAGCAGTAGTGGGGGGACTGAAGCTTTCTTT. This gives the protein CASSSGGTEAFF.

The rearrangement joins TRBV2 to TRBJ1-1, with D unclear. CDR3 length: 13 amino acids. V was shortened by 1 base and J by 0 bases, with 3 bases between the two germline ends. Germline V gives CDR1 SNHLY, CDR2 FYNNEI. CDR3 sequence reads: CASSEGVNTEAFF. The CDR3 DNA is TGTGCCAGCAGTGAAGGAGTGAACACTGAAGCTTTCTTT.

The chain links TRBV10-3 to TRBJ2-1, with 8 bases fitting TRBD2. Losses at the gene ends were 6 bases for V and 9 bases for J; bases not matched to a gene: 4. Germline values: CDR1 ENHRY, CDR2 SYGVKD. This CDR3 spans 12 amino acids. CDR3 nucleotide sequence: TGTGCCATCAGACCAACTAGCGGTGAGCAGTTCTTC. This encodes CAIRPTSGEQFF.

The rearrangement uses TRBV11-3 and TRBJ1-1; maybe TRBD1 (6 bases). Germline V gives CDR1 SGHNT, CDR2 YENEEA. With 4 bases removed from V and 0 bases from J, the gap between germline ends came to 12 bases. The CDR3 contains 15 residues. CDR3 nucleotide sequence: TGTGCCAGCAGCTCCCAGGGGCGGCTGAACACTGAAGCTTTCTTT. Translated, it gives CASSSQGRLNTEAFF.